These 9 T cell receptor beta chains were all obtained from the same sample, sequenced in a study of CD8 T cells in Susac syndrome. cDNA came from around 0.5 to 1 ug RNA primed by random hexamers. TCRdb re-analysed the immunoSEQ multiplex PCR reads in MiXCR, keeping a single row per CDR3 protein. The sample includes some 120,000 distinct CDR3 sequences, about 94% of them seen just once. Sequencing was done on a sample of CD4+ T cells from PBMCs. These receptor sequences come from a human donor with multiple sclerosis.

The table lists this clonotype with a count of one. The chain links TRBV4-3 to TRBJ2-3, with no clear D. Trimming removed 1 base at V and 2 bases at J, with 13 bases between. This CDR3 has 16 amino acids. The germline CDR1 and CDR2 sequences are LGHNA and YSLEER. The chain's CDR3 is CASSQGQVTLTDTQYF. The CDR3 DNA is TGCGCCAGCAGCCAAGGGCAGGTAACCCTCACAGATACGCAGTATTTT.

V and J are TRBV4-3 and TRBJ1-1, with a weak D call TRBD1 (5 bases). Germline V gene lookup returns CDR1 LGHNA and CDR2 YSLEER. The CDR3 is 14 residues long. Trimming left V 2 bases short and J 5 bases short, with 12 bases between. The chain's CDR3 is CASSQPGGRTEAFF. Here the CDR3 DNA reads TGCGCCAGCAGCCAACCGGGGGGGAGGACTGAAGCTTTCTTT.

J is TRBJ1-2 and V is TRBV29-1, with D perhaps matching TRBD1 (5 bases). The germline CDR1 and CDR2 sequences are SQVTM and ANQGSEA. V lost 7 bases to trimming and J lost 7 bases, with 16 bases between them. The CDR3 length is 12 residues. In nucleotides, the CDR3 is TGCAGCGCTAAAGAGGGGCTTGCTGGCTACACCTTC. This sequence encodes CSAKEGLAGYTF.

V and J are TRBV6-5 and TRBJ2-3, with TRBD2 matching over 9 bases. The germline V gene has CDR1 MNHEY and CDR2 SVGAGI. This CDR3 region has 17 residues. V lost 3 bases and J lost 1; bases outside the gene matches: 8. The CDR3 protein is CASSYGIAGEGTDTQYF. In nucleotides, the CDR3 is TGTGCCAGCAGTTATGGGATAGCGGGAGAGGGCACAGATACGCAGTATTTT.

This chain connects TRBV5-1 to TRBJ1-2; TRBD1 might be the D (5 bases). The V gene lost 2 bases and the J gene lost 2 bases, with 10 bases spanning the gap. Germline loops: CDR1 SGHRS, CDR2 YFSETQ. The CDR3 has 14 amino acids. The CDR3 DNA follows: TGCGCCAGCAGCTTACAGGAATCGAACTATGGCTACACCTTC. Translating it yields CASSLQESNYGYTF.

The V gene is TRBV12-3 or TRBV12-4, the J gene TRBJ2-1, with 14 bases aligning to TRBD2. This CDR3 comprises 18 residues. J was trimmed by 8 bases and V by 6 bases; bases with no gene match: 15. The CDR3 DNA follows: TGTGCCAGCAGCTCTCTCATTGGGACTAGCGGGAGAGGGCATGAGCAGTTCTTC. This gives the protein CASSSLIGTSGRGHEQFF.

The chain is built from TRBV29-1 and TRBJ1-5, with a tentative D call TRBD1 (5 bases). There are 12 residues in the CDR3. The V and J ends lost 4 bases and 3 bases respectively, with 7 bases between them. Germline CDR1 and CDR2: SQVTM and ANQGSEA. This CDR3 reads CSVGGDNQPQHF. Here the CDR3 DNA reads TGCAGCGTTGGGGGGGACAATCAGCCCCAGCATTTT.

The genes are TRBV23-1 and TRBJ1-3, with TRBD1 matching over 7 bases. TRBV23-1 is flagged as an ORF with uncertain function. Trimming at V came to 9 bases and at J to 2 bases, leaving 10 bases not matched to a gene. This CDR3 contains 15 residues. The CDR3 DNA follows: TGCGCCAGGACAGGGAGGACCTCGCCTGGAAACACCATATATTTT. Its translation: CARTGRTSPGNTIYF.

The CDR3 protein is CASGRGRGNTEAFF. CDR3 sequence (DNA): TGTGCTAGTGGACGGGGACGGGGGAACACTGAAGCTTTCTTT. This chain uses TRBV12-5 with TRBJ1-1; maybe TRBD1 (5 bases). The germline V and J ends were trimmed by 6 bases and 1 base, with 12 bases remaining between them. Germline values: CDR1 LGHNT, CDR2 FRNRAP. This CDR3 comprises 14 residues.